This TCR beta chain appears in the sequencing data of a study of beta chain features in type 1 diabetes. Study-wide results and limits: All four CD4+ subsets from Type 1 diabetes patients carried moderately but significantly shorter TCRB CDR3s.

TCRB transcripts that were expressed got sequenced, as all of the isolated RNA had been reverse transcribed. Some clones are missing from TCRdb's copy, which holds only in-frame ones; the method was immunoSEQ multiplex PCR. The sample has 120,000 or so clones, roughly 17% seen once. The V gene's germline CDR1 is SGHTA and CDR2 FQGNSA. The CDR3 loop spans 15 amino acids. With 3 bases removed from V and 2 bases from J, the gap between germline ends came to 11 bases. This clone was found many times. Its antigen is as yet unknown. The sequence was collected from a man aged 18 to 35 with type 1 diabetes. The chain combines TRBV7-2 with TRBJ2-1; either TRBD1 or TRBD2 may fit D (5 bases each). Sequencing was carried out using central memory CD4+ T cells from blood. The CDR3 bases are TGTGCCAGCAGCTTTGGGACGGGGACCTACAATGAGCAGTTCTTC. Protein product: CASSFGTGTYNEQFF.